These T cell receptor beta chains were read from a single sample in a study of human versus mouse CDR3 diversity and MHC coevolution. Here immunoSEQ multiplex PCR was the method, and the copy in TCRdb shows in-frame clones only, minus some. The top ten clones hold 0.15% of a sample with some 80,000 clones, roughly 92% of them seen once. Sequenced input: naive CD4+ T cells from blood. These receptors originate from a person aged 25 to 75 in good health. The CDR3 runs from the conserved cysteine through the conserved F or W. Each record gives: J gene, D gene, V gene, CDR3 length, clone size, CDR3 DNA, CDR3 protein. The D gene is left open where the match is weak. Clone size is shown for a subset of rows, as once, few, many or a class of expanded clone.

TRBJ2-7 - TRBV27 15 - TGTGCCAGCAGCCTTGCCGGAGGGCCGTTATCCGAGCAGTACTTC CASSLAGGPLSEQYF
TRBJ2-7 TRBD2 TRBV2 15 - TGTGCCAGCAGTGAAAGGGCTAGCGGAACCTACGAGCAGTACTTC CASSERASGTYEQYF
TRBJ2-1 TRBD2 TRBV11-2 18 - TGTGCCAGCAGCTTAGTTGGGACCGGGACTAAGACCTACAATGAGCAGTTCTTC CASSLVGTGTKTYNEQFF
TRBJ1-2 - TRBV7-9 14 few TGTGCCAGCAGCGCCACAGGGTCTCCCTATGGCTACACCTTC CASSATGSPYGYTF
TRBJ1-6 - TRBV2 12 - TGTGCCAGCAGTGTCAGTAATTCACCCCTCCACTTT CASSVSNSPLHF
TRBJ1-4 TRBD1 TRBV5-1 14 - TGCGCCAGCTCTCAGGGGGCGACTAATGAAAAACTGTTTTTT CASSQGATNEKLFF
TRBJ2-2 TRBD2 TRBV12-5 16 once TGTGCTAGTGGTTTTAGGACTAGCGGGAACACCGGGGAGCTGTTTTTT CASGFRTSGNTGELFF
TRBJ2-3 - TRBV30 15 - TGTGCCTGGAGTGTAACGGGGGTGCAGGGAAATACGCAGTATTTT CAWSVTGVQGNTQYF
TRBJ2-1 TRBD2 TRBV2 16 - TGTGCCAGCAGAAACGGGGTAGCGGGGGGTGAAGATGAGCAGTTCTTC CASRNGVAGGEDEQFF
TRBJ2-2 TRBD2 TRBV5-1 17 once TGCGCCAGCAGCAAACGACTAGCGGGAGGGAACACCGGGGAGCTGTTTTTT CASSKRLAGGNTGELFF
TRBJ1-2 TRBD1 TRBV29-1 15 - TGCAGCGTTCGGAAAACGACAGGGGGCGTTGATGGCTACACCTTC CSVRKTTGGVDGYTF
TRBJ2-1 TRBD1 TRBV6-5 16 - TGTGCCAGCAGTTACTCAACAGGGGACTCCTACAATGAGCAGTTCTTC CASSYSTGDSYNEQFF
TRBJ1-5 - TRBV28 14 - TGTGCCAGTCACCTGCGGGTCGGGGTCCAGCCCCAGCATTTT CASHLRVGVQPQHF
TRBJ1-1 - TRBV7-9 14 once TGTGCCAGCACCTTGACAGGCCCGGGCTCTGAAGCTTTCTTT CASTLTGPGSEAFF
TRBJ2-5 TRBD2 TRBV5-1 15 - TGCGCCAGCAGCCCCCGGACTAGCGGGTACGAGACCCAGTACTTC CASSPRTSGYETQYF
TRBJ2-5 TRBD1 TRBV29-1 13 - TGCAGCGTCAACAGGGGGGTGGGAGAGACCCAGTACTTC CSVNRGVGETQYF
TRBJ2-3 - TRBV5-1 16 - TGCGCCAGCAGCTTGGTTGGGGGCATGGGCACAGATACGCAGTATTTT CASSLVGGMGTDTQYF
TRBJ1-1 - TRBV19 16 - TGTGCCAGTAGTCAACCCCGGTATAGCGGGAACACTGAAGCTTTCTTT CASSQPRYSGNTEAFF
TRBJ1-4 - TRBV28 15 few TGTGCCAGCGTAGGGGGGGATGCAACTAATGAAAAACTGTTTTTT CASVGGDATNEKLFF
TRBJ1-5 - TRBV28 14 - TGTGCCAGCACCCAAGTAGATATTTATCAGCCCCAGCATTTT CASTQVDIYQPQHF
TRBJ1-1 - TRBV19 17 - TGTGCCAGTAGACACCCTACCCCGGGACATCCGAACACTGAAGCTTTCTTT CASRHPTPGHPNTEAFF
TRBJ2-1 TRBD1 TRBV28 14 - TGTGCCAGCAGCCCGGGACAGGTCAACAATGAGCAGTTCTTC CASSPGQVNNEQFF
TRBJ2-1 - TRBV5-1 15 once TGCGCCAGCAGCTTGGCTGGGGGGACCTACAATGAGCAGTTCTTC CASSLAGGTYNEQFF
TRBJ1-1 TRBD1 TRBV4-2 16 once TGTGCCAGCAGCCAAGCTGGACAGGGGGCATTCTCTGAAGCTTTCTTT CASSQAGQGAFSEAFF
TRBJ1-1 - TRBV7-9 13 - TGTGCCAGCAGACAGGGAAGATGGACTGAAGCTTTCTTT CASRQGRWTEAFF
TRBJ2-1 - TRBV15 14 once TGTGCCACCAGCAGGGAGTATACGGCAAATGAGCAGTTCTTC CATSREYTANEQFF
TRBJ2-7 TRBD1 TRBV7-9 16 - TGTGCCAGCAGCAACACGCCCGGGACAGGGACCTACGAGCAGTACTTC CASSNTPGTGTYEQYF
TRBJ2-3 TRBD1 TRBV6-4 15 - TGTGCCAGCAGTGCGACAGGGGGCGCTGCAGATACGCAGTATTTT CASSATGGAADTQYF
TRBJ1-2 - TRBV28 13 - TGTGCCAGCAGTTGGGGAACAGGGTTTGGCTACACCTTC CASSWGTGFGYTF
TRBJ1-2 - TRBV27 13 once TGTGCCAGCAGTTTCGGCAGGGGCTATGGCTACACCTTC CASSFGRGYGYTF
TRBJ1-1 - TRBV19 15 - TGTGCCAGTAGTATAGAAGGACAGATCAACACTGAAGCTTTCTTT CASSIEGQINTEAFF
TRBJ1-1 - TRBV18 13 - TGTGCCAGCTCACCAGATCGCGGGACGGGAGCTTTCTTT CASSPDRGTGAFF
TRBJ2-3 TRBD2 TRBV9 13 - TGTGCCAGCAGCGTAGGGGGAGGGGATACGCAGTATTTT CASSVGGGDTQYF
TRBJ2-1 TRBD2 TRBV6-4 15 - TGTGCCAGCAGTGAGGGGACTAGTGTGGTGAGTGAGCAGTTCTTC CASSEGTSVVSEQFF
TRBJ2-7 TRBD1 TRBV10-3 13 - TGTGCCATCTCGGGGACAGGGGAGGGAGAGCAGTACTTC CAISGTGEGEQYF
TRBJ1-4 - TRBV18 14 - TGTGCCAGCTCACCAACCTCGGCAGCAGGAAAACTGTTTTTT CASSPTSAAGKLFF
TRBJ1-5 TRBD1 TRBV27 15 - TGTGCCAGCACCGGGACAGGGGGAGGCAATCAGCCCCAGCATTTT CASTGTGGGNQPQHF
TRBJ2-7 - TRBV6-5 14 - TGTGCCAGCAGCCTTCAGGGTGTCTCCTACGAGCAGTACTTC CASSLQGVSYEQYF
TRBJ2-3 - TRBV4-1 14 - TGCGCCAGCAGCCCAACAGGTTACACAGATACGCAGTATTTT CASSPTGYTDTQYF
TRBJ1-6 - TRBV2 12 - TGTGCCAGCAGGGACAATAATTCACCCCTCCACTTT CASRDNNSPLHF
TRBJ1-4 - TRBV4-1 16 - TGCGCCAGCAGCCGGGTTTGGGGCCCCGTTAATGAAAAACTGTTTTTT CASSRVWGPVNEKLFF
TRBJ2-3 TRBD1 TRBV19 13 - TGTGCCAGTAGGAGAGACAGGGAAGATACGCAGTATTTT CASRRDREDTQYF
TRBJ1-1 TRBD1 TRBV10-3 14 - TGTGCCATCAGCATGGGACAGTTGAACACTGAAGCTTTCTTT CAISMGQLNTEAFF
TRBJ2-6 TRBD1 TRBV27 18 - TGTGCCAGCAGTCTCCCCCCGGGACAGGGATCGGGGGCCAACGTCCTGACTTTC CASSLPPGQGSGANVLTF
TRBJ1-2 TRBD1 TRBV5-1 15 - TGCGCCAGCAGCTTGGAGCCAGGGGGCGAGTATGGCTACACCTTC CASSLEPGGEYGYTF
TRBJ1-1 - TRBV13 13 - TGTGCCAGCAGCTTCCTGGGGGGGACAGAAGCTTTCTTT CASSFLGGTEAFF
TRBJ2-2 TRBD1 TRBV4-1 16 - TGCGCCAGCAGCCACGGACAGGGAGTGAACACCGGGGAGCTGTTTTTT CASSHGQGVNTGELFF
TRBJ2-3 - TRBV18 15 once TGTGCCAGCTCACCGAACCGACTAGAGGCAGATACGCAGTATTTT CASSPNRLEADTQYF
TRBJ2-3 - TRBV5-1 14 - TGCGCCAGCTCAACAGGGGGGGGCACAGATACGCAGTATTTT CASSTGGGTDTQYF
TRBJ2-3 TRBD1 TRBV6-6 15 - TGTGCCAGCAGACCCGGGACAGGGGGCACAGATACGCAGTATTTT CASRPGTGGTDTQYF
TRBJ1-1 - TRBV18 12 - TGTGCCAGCTCATACACAAACACTGAAGCTTTCTTT CASSYTNTEAFF
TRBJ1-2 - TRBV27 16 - TGTGCCAGCAGTTTATTGGGGGGGAGCGGTTCGAGGGGCTACACCTTC CASSLLGGSGSRGYTF
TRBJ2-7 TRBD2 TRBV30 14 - TGTGCCTGGACAACGGGACTAGCGGGAGGGGAGCAGTACTTC CAWTTGLAGGEQYF